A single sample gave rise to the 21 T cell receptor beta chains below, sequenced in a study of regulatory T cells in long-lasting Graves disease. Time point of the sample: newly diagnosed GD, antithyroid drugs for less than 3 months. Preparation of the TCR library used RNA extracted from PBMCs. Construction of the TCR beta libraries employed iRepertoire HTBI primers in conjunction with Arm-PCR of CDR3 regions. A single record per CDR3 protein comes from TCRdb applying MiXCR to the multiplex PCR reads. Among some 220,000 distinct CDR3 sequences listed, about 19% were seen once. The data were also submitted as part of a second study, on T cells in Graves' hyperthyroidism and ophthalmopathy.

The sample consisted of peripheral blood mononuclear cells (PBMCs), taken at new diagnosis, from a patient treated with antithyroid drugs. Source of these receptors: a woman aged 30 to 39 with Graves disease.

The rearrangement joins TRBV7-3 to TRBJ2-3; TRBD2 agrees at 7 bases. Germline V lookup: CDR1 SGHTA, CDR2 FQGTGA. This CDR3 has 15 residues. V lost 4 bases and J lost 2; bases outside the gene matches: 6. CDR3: CASSWGGGDTDTQYF. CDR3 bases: TGTGCCAGCAGCTGGGGGGGGGGGGACACAGATACGCAGTATTTT. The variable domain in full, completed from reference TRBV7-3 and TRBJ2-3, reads GAGVSQTPSNKVTEKGKYVELRCDPISGHTALYWYRQSLGQGPEFLIYFQGTGAADDSGLPNDRFFAVRPEGSVSTLKIQRTERGDSAVYLCASSWGGGDTDTQYFGPGTRLTVL.

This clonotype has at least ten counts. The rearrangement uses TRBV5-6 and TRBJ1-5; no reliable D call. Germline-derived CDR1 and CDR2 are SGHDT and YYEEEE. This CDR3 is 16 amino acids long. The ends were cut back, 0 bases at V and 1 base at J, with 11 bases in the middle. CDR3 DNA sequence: TGTGCCAGCAGCTTGGGACGGAGTAGGAGCAATCAGCCCCAGCATTTT. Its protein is CASSLGRSRSNQPQHF.

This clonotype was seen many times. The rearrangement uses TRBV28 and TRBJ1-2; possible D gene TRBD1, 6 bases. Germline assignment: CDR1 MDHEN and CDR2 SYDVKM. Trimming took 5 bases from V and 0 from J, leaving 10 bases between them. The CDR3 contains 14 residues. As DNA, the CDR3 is TGTGCCAGCAGTGGGGGGCCTGCTAACTATGGCTACACCTTC. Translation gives CASSGGPANYGYTF.

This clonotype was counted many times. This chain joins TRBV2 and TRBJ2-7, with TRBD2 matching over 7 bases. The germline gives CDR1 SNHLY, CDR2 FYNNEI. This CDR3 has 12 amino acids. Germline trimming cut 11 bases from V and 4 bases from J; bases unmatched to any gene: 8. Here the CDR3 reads CAGSGDGYEQYF. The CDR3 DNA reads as TGTGCCGGAAGCGGGGACGGGTACGAGCAGTACTTC. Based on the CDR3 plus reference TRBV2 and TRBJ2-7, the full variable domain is EPEVTQTPSHQVTQMGQEVILRCVPISNHLYFYWYRQILGQKVEFLVSFYNNEISEKSEIFDDQFSVERPDGSNFTLKIRSTKLEDSAMYFCAGSGDGYEQYFGPGTRLTVT.

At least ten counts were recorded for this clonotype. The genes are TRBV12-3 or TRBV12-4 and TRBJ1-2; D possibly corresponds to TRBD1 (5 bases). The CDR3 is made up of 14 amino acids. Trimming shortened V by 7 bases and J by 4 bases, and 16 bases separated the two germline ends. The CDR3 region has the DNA TGTGCCAGCAAGTGGGCAGGGATCAGCTATGGCTACACCTTC. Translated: CASKWAGISYGYTF.

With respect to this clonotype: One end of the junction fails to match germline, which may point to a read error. CDR3 sequence (DNA): TGCGCCAGCAGCAAAGATAGATTAAGTTGGAGGGAGCAGTACTTC. Amino acid sequence: CASSKDRLSWREQYF. The chain carries TRBV4-1 and TRBJ2-7, with D possibly being TRBD2 (5 bases). CDR1 MGHRA and CDR2 YSYEKL come from the germline V gene. The CDR3 contains 15 residues.

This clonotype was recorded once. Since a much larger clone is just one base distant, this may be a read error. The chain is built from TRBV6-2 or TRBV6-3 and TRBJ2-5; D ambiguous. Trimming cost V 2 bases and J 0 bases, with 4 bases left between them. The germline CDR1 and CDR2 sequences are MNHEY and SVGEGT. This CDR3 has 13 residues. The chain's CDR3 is CASSYGDQETQYF. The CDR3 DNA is TGTGCCAGCAGTTACGGGGACCAAGAGACCCAGTACTTC.

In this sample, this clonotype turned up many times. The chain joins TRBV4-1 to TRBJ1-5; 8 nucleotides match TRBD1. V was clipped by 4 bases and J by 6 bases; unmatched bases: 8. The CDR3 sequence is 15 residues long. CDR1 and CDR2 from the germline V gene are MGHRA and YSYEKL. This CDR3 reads CASSRWQGAGQPQHF. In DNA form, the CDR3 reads TGCGCCAGCAGCCGTTGGCAGGGGGCGGGTCAGCCCCAGCATTTT.

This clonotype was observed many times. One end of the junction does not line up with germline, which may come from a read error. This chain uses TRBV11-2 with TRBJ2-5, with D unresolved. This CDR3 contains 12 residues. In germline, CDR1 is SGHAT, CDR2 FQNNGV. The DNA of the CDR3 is TGTGCCAGCAGCTTAGTAAGCTCTTTCCCTTCCTTC. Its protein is CASSLVSSFPSF.

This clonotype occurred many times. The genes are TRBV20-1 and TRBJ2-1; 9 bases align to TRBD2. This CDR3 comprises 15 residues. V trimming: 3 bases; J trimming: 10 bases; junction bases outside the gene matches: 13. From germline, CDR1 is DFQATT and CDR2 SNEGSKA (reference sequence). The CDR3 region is CSASAGGLQTWEQFF. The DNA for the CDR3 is TGCAGTGCTAGTGCGGGAGGGCTTCAAACATGGGAGCAGTTCTTC.

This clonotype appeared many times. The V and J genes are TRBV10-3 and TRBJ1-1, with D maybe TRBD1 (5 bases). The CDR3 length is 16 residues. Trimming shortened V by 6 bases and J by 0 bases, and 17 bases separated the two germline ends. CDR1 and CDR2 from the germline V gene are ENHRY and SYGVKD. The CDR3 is CAIRRGTGSVNTEAFF. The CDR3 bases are TGTGCCATCAGGCGGGGGACCGGGTCGGTGAACACTGAAGCTTTCTTT.

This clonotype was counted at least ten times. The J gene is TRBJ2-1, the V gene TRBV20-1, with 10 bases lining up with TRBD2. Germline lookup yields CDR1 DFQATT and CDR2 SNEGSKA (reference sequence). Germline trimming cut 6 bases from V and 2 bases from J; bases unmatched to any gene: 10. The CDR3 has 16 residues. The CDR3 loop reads CSAFGLAGVTYNEQFF. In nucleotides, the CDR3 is TGCAGTGCCTTTGGCCTAGCGGGAGTCACCTACAATGAGCAGTTCTTC.

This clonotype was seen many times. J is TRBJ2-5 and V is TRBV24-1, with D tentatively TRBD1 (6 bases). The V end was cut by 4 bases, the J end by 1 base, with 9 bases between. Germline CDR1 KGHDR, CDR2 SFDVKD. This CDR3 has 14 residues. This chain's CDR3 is CATSDRGVQETQYF. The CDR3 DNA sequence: TGTGCCACCAGTGACAGGGGTGTCCAAGAGACCCAGTACTTC.

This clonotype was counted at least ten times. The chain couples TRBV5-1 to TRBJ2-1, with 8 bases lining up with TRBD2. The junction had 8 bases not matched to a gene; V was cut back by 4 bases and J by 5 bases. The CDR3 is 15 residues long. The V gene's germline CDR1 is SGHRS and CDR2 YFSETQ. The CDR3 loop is CASSLGLVSDNEQFF. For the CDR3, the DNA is TGCGCCAGCAGCCTGGGACTAGTTAGCGACAATGAGCAGTTCTTC.

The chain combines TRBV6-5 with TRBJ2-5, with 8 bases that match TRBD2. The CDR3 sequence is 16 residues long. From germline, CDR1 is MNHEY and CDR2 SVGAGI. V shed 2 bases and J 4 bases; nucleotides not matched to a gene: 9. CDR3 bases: TGTGCCAGCAGTTACCGGGGGGGGGGCCCTCCAGAGACCCAGTACTTC. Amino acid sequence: CASSYRGGGPPETQYF.

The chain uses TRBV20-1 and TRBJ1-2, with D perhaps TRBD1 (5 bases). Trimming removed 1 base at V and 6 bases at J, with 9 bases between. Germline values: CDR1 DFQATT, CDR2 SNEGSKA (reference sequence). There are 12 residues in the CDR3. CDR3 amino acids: CSARGVRDGYTF. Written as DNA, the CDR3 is TGCAGTGCTAGAGGTGTCAGGGATGGCTACACCTTC.

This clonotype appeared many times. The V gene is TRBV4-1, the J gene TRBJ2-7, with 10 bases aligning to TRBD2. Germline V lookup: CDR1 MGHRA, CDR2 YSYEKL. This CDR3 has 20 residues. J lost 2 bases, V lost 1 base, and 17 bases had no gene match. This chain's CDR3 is CASSQGPVDILAGGAYEQYF. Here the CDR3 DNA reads TGCGCCAGCAGCCAAGGTCCCGTAGATATTTTAGCGGGAGGTGCCTACGAGCAGTACTTC.

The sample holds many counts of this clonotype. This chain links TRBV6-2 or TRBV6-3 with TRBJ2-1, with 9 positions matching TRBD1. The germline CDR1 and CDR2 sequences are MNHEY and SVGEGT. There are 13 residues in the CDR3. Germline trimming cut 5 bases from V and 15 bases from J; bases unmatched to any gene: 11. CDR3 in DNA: TGTGCCAGCAGTGAAGGGACCGGGACAGGGCTGTTCTTC. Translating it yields CASSEGTGTGLFF.

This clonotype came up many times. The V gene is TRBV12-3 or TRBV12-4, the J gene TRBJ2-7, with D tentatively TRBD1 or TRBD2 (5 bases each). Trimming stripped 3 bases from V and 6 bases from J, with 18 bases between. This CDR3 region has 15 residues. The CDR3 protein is CASSLRRSQGSEQYF. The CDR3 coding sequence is TGTGCCAGCAGTTTGCGGAGGAGTCAGGGTAGCGAGCAGTACTTC.

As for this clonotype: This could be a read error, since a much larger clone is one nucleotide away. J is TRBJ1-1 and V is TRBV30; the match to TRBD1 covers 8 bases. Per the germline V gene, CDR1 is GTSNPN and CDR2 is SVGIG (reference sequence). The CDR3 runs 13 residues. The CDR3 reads CARRGQVNTEAFF. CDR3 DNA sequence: TGTGCCCGGAGGGGACAGGTGAACACTGAAGCTTTCTTT.

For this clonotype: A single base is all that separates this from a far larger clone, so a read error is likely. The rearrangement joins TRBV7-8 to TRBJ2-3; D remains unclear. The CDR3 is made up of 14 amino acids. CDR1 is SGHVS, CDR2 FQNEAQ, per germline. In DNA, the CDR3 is TGTGCCAGCAGCCCGGGTAGGGATACAGATATGCAGTATTTT. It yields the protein CASSPGRDTDMQYF.